This T cell receptor (beta chain) was found in a study of T cells in localized non-small cell lung cancer (dated by TCRdb to the early 2020s). Study-level background: T cell repertoires of approximately 250 early-stage NSCLC patients were analyzed, with tumors being compared against uninvolved tumor-adjacent lungs. The cohort consisted of approximately 220 treatment-naive NSCLC patients whose localized lung tumors had been resected. Of the NSCLC patients, 120 to 150 were male and approximately 110 were female, and the mean age was about 69 years.

The immunoSEQ Assay was used to sequence TCR beta CDR3 regions from DNA. On the study's bioinformatics: To compute T cell density, TCR beta template counts were normalized to usable DNA, which was estimated by amplifying housekeeping genes. The preseqR package was used to estimate richness by extrapolating to 400,000 templates for PBMC samples and to 120,000 templates for tissue samples. Clonality was taken to be one minus Pielou's evenness. To identify tissue-enriched TCRs, differential abundance testing was run on productive amino-acid clonotypes with a minimum total count of 5 and an alpha of 0.1. The Jaccard Index and the Morisita Overlap Index were used to measure how much the repertoires overlapped between compartments. TCR beta CDR3s were clustered by GLIPH together with public tetramer-defined viral CDR3s, and at least three viral sequences plus V-gene enrichment were required for viral motifs. Held by TCRdb, this immuneACCESS table contains in-frame sequences only and omits some clones. Under half of the omission traces to an unresolved V gene where checked; the cause of the rest is unknown. The V and J calls and clone size are taken from that table; D and trimming were inferred from the DNA. The sample table records 90,000 or so clones; 87% of these occur just once. Approximately 15% of the sample lies in the top ten.

At diagnosis, tumor, uninvolved tumor-adjacent lung and peripheral blood were collected and then preserved as a mix of FFPE and fresh-frozen material. Blood samples were analyzed as peripheral blood mononuclear cells for TCR repertoire profiling. From its cysteine to its phenylalanine, the CDR3 spans 14 amino acids. The retained sequence is limited to the CDR3, 42 bases, with the frame set at the first base. For CDR1 and CDR2, the germline V gene (reference sequence) lists MNHEY and SMNVEV. Cut back by 1 base and 2 bases, the V and J ends lie 9 bases apart. A word on this clone: What antigen it recognizes has not been identified. No clone much larger than this one lies a single base away; base qualities are absent.

On the study overall, not on this receptor specifically: Longer overall survival was associated with higher T cell density in blood, whereas shorter survival was associated with higher clonality in adjacent lung. Because the study design was exploratory, TCR variables were selected using unadjusted p-values without false-discovery rate correction. Because multi-region tumor sequencing was not done, intratumor heterogeneity could not be ruled out. A median of approximately 62 of the top 100 tumor clones turned up in the paired uninvolved adjacent lung, and about 28 of those clones also ranked among the top 100 of that same adjacent lung. Uninvolved tumor-adjacent lung showed the highest T cell clonality, higher than tumor, which suggests more focused antigenic responses in the uninvolved tumor-adjacent lung.

The receptor chain draws on TRBV27 and TRBJ2-7, with a weak D call of TRBD2 (5 bases match). The clonotype comes from a man aged 35-69 years with stage I squamous cell lung carcinoma. The specimen was peripheral blood, collected before any cancer treatment. Read as DNA, the sequence is TGTGCCAGCAGTTTATGGCCGGGGACCTACGAGCAGTACTTC. Translated, this gives CASSLWPGTYEQYF.